This is a list of T cell receptor beta chains from one sample in a study of blood T cell repertoires in COVID-19. Clones were sequenced by immunoSEQ multiplex PCR, and TCRdb holds only the in-frame ones, with some missing. The data hold 270,000 or so clones, with roughly 90% observed a single time. Sample: peripheral blood. The source is a woman aged 30 to 39 with active or convalescent COVID-19. CDR3s include the opening cysteine and the closing phenylalanine or tryptophan. A D gene is named only where the DNA matches it firmly. Not every row has a clone size; where given, it reads once, few, many or a size class.

cdr3_nt,cdr3_aa,v_call,clone_size,j_call,d_call
TGTGCCAGCAGCTTACCGGGGAGAAATTATGGCTACACCTTC,CASSLPGRNYGYTF,TRBV7-9,-,TRBJ1-2,-
TGTGCCAGCAGTGAGGACAGTTCGAACACTGAAGCTTTCTTT,CASSEDSSNTEAFF,TRBV6-4,-,TRBJ1-1,-
TGTGCCAGCTCACCCCCAAGGCCCCCGGGTACCGGGGAGCTGTTTTTT,CASSPPRPPGTGELFF,TRBV18,-,TRBJ2-2,-
TGTGCCAGTAGTATGGGCAGGGGAGATACGCAGTATTTT,CASSMGRGDTQYF,TRBV19,once,TRBJ2-3,-
TGTGCCAGCAGCTTAACGACAGGGGTGGAGAGAGGGACTGAAGCTTTCTTT,CASSLTTGVERGTEAFF,TRBV7-3,once,TRBJ1-1,TRBD1
TGTGCCTGGAGACTGAACAGGGAGCAGTTCTTC,CAWRLNREQFF,TRBV30,once,TRBJ2-1,-
TGTGCCAGCAGCGGCAGCGGGGGGAAGACCGGGGAGCTGTTTTTT,CASSGSGGKTGELFF,TRBV9,-,TRBJ2-2,TRBD2
TGCGCCAGCAGCTTCCTGGGGGGTGACGAGACCCAGTACTTC,CASSFLGGDETQYF,TRBV5-1,few,TRBJ2-5,-
TGTGCCAGTAGTATTCGGACTAGCGGGGGTGAGACCCAGTACTTC,CASSIRTSGGETQYF,TRBV19,-,TRBJ2-5,TRBD2
TGTGCCAGCGCGGGGCAGGAGAATGAAAAACTGTTTTTT,CASAGQENEKLFF,TRBV7-9,few,TRBJ1-4,-
TGTGCCATGCCCCGGGACAGTTTTCGGGATACGCAGTATTTT,CAMPRDSFRDTQYF,TRBV10-3,-,TRBJ2-3,TRBD1
TGTGCCAGCAGTGCCTTGGGGCGTGACAATGAGCAGTTCTTC,CASSALGRDNEQFF,TRBV2,few,TRBJ2-1,-
TGTGCCAGCAGAGTTCGGGGGCAGGGGGTCCCCACCCTCCACTTT,CASRVRGQGVPTLHF,TRBV28,once,TRBJ1-6,TRBD1
TGTGCCTCAGTTCGGGGGAACACCGGGGAGCTGTTTTTT,CASVRGNTGELFF,TRBV9,-,TRBJ2-2,-
TGCGCCACCCTAAGGGACAGCCTCTATGGCTACACCTTC,CATLRDSLYGYTF,TRBV10-1,-,TRBJ1-2,TRBD1
TGTGCCAGTAGCACCGGGACTAACTTGAACACCGGGGAGCTGTTTTTT,CASSTGTNLNTGELFF,TRBV19,-,TRBJ2-2,TRBD2
TGTGCCAGCAGTGTTACTAGCGGGGGGCCCTACCAAGAGACCCAGTACTTC,CASSVTSGGPYQETQYF,TRBV6-1,once,TRBJ2-5,TRBD2
TGTGCCAGCAGCTTAGACCCATCGAGGCCCCAGCATTTT,CASSLDPSRPQHF,TRBV7-2,-,TRBJ1-5,-
TGTGCCAGCAGCGGAACAGGGCTAGACACAGATACGCAGTATTTT,CASSGTGLDTDTQYF,TRBV7-8,few,TRBJ2-3,-
TGTGCCAGTAGTACCTCAACTAGTTCCAATGAGCAGTTCTTC,CASSTSTSSNEQFF,TRBV19,-,TRBJ2-1,-
TGTGCCAGCAGCCTTCTGCCGGGACAGCAAAATTCACCCCTCCACTTT,CASSLLPGQQNSPLHF,TRBV9,-,TRBJ1-6,TRBD1
TGTGCCAGCATTCTACAGGGTACTGCTTTCTTT,CASILQGTAFF,TRBV12-3/TRBV12-4,-,TRBJ1-1,-
TGTGCCAGCAGCCTTGCGAGGAACACTGAAGCTTTCTTT,CASSLARNTEAFF,TRBV9,-,TRBJ1-1,-
TGTGCCAGCAGCGCGGGACTACCCCCCGAGACCCAGTACTTC,CASSAGLPPETQYF,TRBV7-3,-,TRBJ2-5,TRBD2
TGTGCCAGCAGCTCACAGGACCCGACGAGGACCAATCAGCCCCAGCATTTT,CASSSQDPTRTNQPQHF,TRBV6-2/TRBV6-3,few,TRBJ1-5,-
TGTGCCAGCAGGACAGGGCGCGAGCAGTACTTC,CASRTGREQYF,TRBV6-5,-,TRBJ2-7,TRBD1
TGTGCCAGCAGCTACGCCGGGGGTCCTAGCAATCAGCCCCAGCATTTT,CASSYAGGPSNQPQHF,TRBV7-8,-,TRBJ1-5,-
TGTGCCAGCAGTCTGACAAGAAACTCCGGGGAGCTGTTTTTT,CASSLTRNSGELFF,TRBV27,-,TRBJ2-2,-
TGTGCCAGCAGCGTATCGGACAGGGGGCAAGGGACCCAGTACTTC,CASSVSDRGQGTQYF,TRBV9,-,TRBJ2-5,TRBD1
TGTGCCAGCAGCGTAGGTTTACGGGGCTCTGGAAACACCATATATTTT,CASSVGLRGSGNTIYF,TRBV9,-,TRBJ1-3,-
TGTGCCAGCAGTTTACTTGGCACAGATACGCAGTATTTT,CASSLLGTDTQYF,TRBV6-2/TRBV6-3,-,TRBJ2-3,-
TGTGCCAGCAGTGAACGTGAGGGATCGGCCACTGAAGCTTTCTTT,CASSEREGSATEAFF,TRBV6-1,few,TRBJ1-1,-
TGTGCCAGCAGCGATCGGGGGAGCTCCTACAATGAGCAGTTCTTC,CASSDRGSSYNEQFF,TRBV11-1,-,TRBJ2-1,-
TGTGCCTGGAGTGTAGAGGGGGCGTATACTGAAGCTTTCTTT,CAWSVEGAYTEAFF,TRBV30,-,TRBJ1-1,TRBD1
TGTGCCATCAGTGAGTGGCTAGCGGGGCCTGAGACCCAGTACTTC,CAISEWLAGPETQYF,TRBV10-3,-,TRBJ2-5,TRBD2
TGTGCCAGCAGGGGACAGAGGGGTAATTCACCCCTCCACTTT,CASRGQRGNSPLHF,TRBV28,-,TRBJ1-6,TRBD1
TGTGCCAGCAGCTTCCGGGACAGCAATTCACCCCTCCACTTT,CASSFRDSNSPLHF,TRBV7-9,-,TRBJ1-6,TRBD1
TGTGCCAGCAGTTATCCGGGGGAGGGCTGGCAGTTCTTC,CASSYPGEGWQFF,TRBV6-2/TRBV6-3,-,TRBJ2-1,TRBD2
TGTGCCAGCAGCTCCGGACAGAGCACAGATACGCAGTATTTT,CASSSGQSTDTQYF,TRBV5-4,-,TRBJ2-3,-
TGTGCCAGCAGTTTAGGGGACAGGGGTGAAGCTTTCTTT,CASSLGDRGEAFF,TRBV28,-,TRBJ1-1,TRBD1
TGTGCCAGCAGCCCTGGACAGCCAACTAACTATGGCTACACCTTC,CASSPGQPTNYGYTF,TRBV6-2/TRBV6-3,-,TRBJ1-2,-
TGTGCCAGCTCAACCGGGACAGCGGTCGTGAACACTGAAGCTTTCTTT,CASSTGTAVVNTEAFF,TRBV18,-,TRBJ1-1,TRBD1
TGTGCCAGTAGTCCCCGTTACGGACAGGTAGAAACTGAAGCTTTCTTT,CASSPRYGQVETEAFF,TRBV19,few,TRBJ1-1,TRBD1
TGTGCCAGCAGCTTAAGGGACAGGGCGGCTGAAGCTTTCTTT,CASSLRDRAAEAFF,TRBV7-9,-,TRBJ1-1,TRBD1
TGTGCCAGCAGTTACCGGAATTCCTGGACAGGGGAAAATCAGCCCCAGCATTTT,CASSYRNSWTGENQPQHF,TRBV6-2/TRBV6-3,-,TRBJ1-5,TRBD1
TGTGCCAGCAGCCGCCGACAGGGGGCGGGTGAAAAACTGTTTTTT,CASSRRQGAGEKLFF,TRBV28,once,TRBJ1-4,TRBD1